The 26 T cell receptor beta chains below were found in one sample sequenced in a study of cytomegalovirus exposure and HLA in healthy donors (dated by TCRdb to 2016 to 2017). Libraries were prepared through the immunoSEQ multiplex PCR assay. For the multiplex PCR, a mixture combining 60 forward primers for TCR Vbeta segments and 13 reverse primers for TCR Jbeta segments was used. Held by TCRdb, this immuneACCESS table contains in-frame sequences only and omits some clones. Under half of the omission traces to an unresolved V gene where checked; the cause of the rest is unknown. Within this sample are 110,000 to 150,000 clones, with approximately 80% of them counted one time only. The leading ten clones occupy 4.9% of the sample. Sequencing used PBMCs. Receptors originate from a woman aged 45-65 years in good health and CMV-seronegative.

The chain employs TRBV14 and TRBJ2-5, with D unclear. This CDR3 is 11 amino acids long. Germline lookup yields CDR1 SGHDN and CDR2 FVKESK. V lost 4 bases and J 3 bases, leaving 3 bases between the germline ends. The chain's CDR3 is CASSLKETQYF. The CDR3 nucleotides read TGTGCCAGCAGCCTAAAAGAGACCCAGTACTTC. Full variable domain (remainder filled in from reference TRBV14 and TRBJ2-5): EAGVTQFPSHSVIEKGQTVTLRCDPISGHDNLYWYRRVMGKEIKFLLHFVKESKQDESGMPNNRFLAERTGGTYSTLKVQPAELEDSGVYFCASSLKETQYFGPGTRLLVL.

The chain carries TRBV11-2 and TRBJ1-1; D might be TRBD1 (6 bases). The CDR3 runs to 16 residues. Looked up from germline, CDR1 is SGHAT and CDR2 is FQNNGV. Trimming removed 6 bases at V and 5 bases at J, with 22 bases between. The CDR3 DNA reads as TGTGCCAGCAGTCGTTCTTGGGGGCGGGAGAGGACTGAAGCTTTCTTT. Translating it yields CASSRSWGRERTEAFF.

This chain joins TRBV19 and TRBJ1-2, with D possibly matching TRBD1 (6 bases). V was trimmed by 5 bases and J by 4 bases, leaving 20 bases between them. The germline V gene encodes CDR1 LNHDA and CDR2 SQIVND (reference sequence). This CDR3 is 16 amino acids long. The CDR3 coding sequence is TGTGCCAGTAGTGTTACAAGGACAGCGCTCCCCTATGGCTACACCTTC. This translates into CASSVTRTALPYGYTF.

V gene TRBV5-1 combines with J gene TRBJ2-1; 8 positions agree with TRBD2. CDR1 is SGHRS and CDR2 is YFSETQ in the germline V gene. The trim removed 4 bases at V and 1 base at J, leaving 4 bases unmatched. The CDR3 is 15 amino acids. CDR3 sequence: CASSNGGASYNEQFF. Here the CDR3 DNA reads TGCGCCAGCAGCAACGGGGGGGCATCCTACAATGAGCAGTTCTTC.

This clone was seen only a few times. The chain uses TRBV11-2 and TRBJ1-4; D is possibly TRBD1 (5 bases). The CDR3 consists of 17 residues. In germline, CDR1 is SGHAT, CDR2 FQNNGV. The V gene lost 4 bases and the J gene lost 0 bases, with 15 bases spanning the gap. This CDR3 is CASSSFRDSATNEKLFF. CDR3 in DNA: TGTGCCAGCAGCTCGTTCAGGGATTCAGCAACTAATGAAAAACTGTTTTTT.

The chain couples TRBV6-1 to TRBJ1-4, with TRBD1 matching 10 bases. The CDR3 contains 17 residues. Germline trimming cut 4 bases from V and 6 bases from J; bases unmatched to any gene: 11. CDR1 is MNHNS, CDR2 SASEGT, per germline. The DNA for the CDR3 is TGTGCCAGCAGTGGCCGCGGGACAGGGGATTGGGATGAAAAACTGTTTTTT. Its translation is CASSGRGTGDWDEKLFF.

The chain carries TRBV11-2 and TRBJ2-2, with 7 bases that match TRBD2. V shed 2 bases, J shed 4 bases, and the junction held 10 bases outside the gene matches. The CDR3 contains 17 residues. Germline V lookup: CDR1 SGHAT, CDR2 FQNNGV. The CDR3 spells CASSLQVGGAVTGELFF. CDR3 DNA: TGTGCCAGCAGCTTACAAGTGGGAGGGGCGGTCACCGGGGAGCTGTTTTTT.

The rearrangement links TRBV2 to TRBJ2-7, with 9 positions matching TRBD1. V was clipped by 2 bases and J by 3 bases; unmatched bases: 2. The CDR3 consists of 14 residues. Germline CDR1 SNHLY, CDR2 FYNNEI. Here the CDR3 reads CASSETGQGYEQYF. The CDR3 DNA sequence: TGTGCCAGCAGTGAAACGGGACAGGGCTACGAGCAGTACTTC.

The CDR3 sequence is CASSNQGASYGYTF. The CDR3 DNA is TGTGCCAGTAGTAATCAGGGGGCGAGCTATGGCTACACCTTC. The chain combines TRBV19 with TRBJ1-2; 8 positions agree with TRBD1. There are 14 residues in the CDR3. Germline V lookup: CDR1 LNHDA, CDR2 SQIVND (reference sequence). V shed 4 bases, J shed 4 bases, and the junction held 5 bases outside the gene matches.

V gene TRBV6-1 combines with J gene TRBJ1-6; TRBD1 aligns across 7 bases. This CDR3 comprises 14 residues. V trimming: 6 bases; J trimming: 5 bases; junction bases outside the gene matches: 4. CDR1 is MNHNS, CDR2 SASEGT, per germline. CDR3 sequence (DNA): TGTGCCAGCAGCCCCGGGACAGATAATTCACCCCTCCACTTT. This translates into CASSPGTDNSPLHF.

In the case of this clone: At one end the junction does not follow the germline gene, possibly because of a read error. The genes are TRBV7-9 and TRBJ1-1; 7 bases are a match to TRBD1. This CDR3 is built from 14 residues. CDR1 and CDR2 (germline): SEHNR, FQNEAQ (reference sequence). CDR3 coding DNA: TGTGCCAGCAGTTTAGAGGGACAGCCAATTCAAGCTTTCTTT. Protein sequence: CASSLEGQPIQAFF.

The chain employs TRBV28 and TRBJ1-3; a possible D gene is TRBD1 (5 bases). CDR1 MDHEN and CDR2 SYDVKM come from the germline V gene. The CDR3 consists of 15 residues. Between the trimmed V and J ends, which lost 1 base and 4 bases, there was a span of 11 bases. CDR3 in DNA: TGTGCCAGCAGTTTATTTGGCAGGGCCGGAAACACCATATATTTT. Its protein product is CASSLFGRAGNTIYF.

The CDR3 DNA reads TGTGCCAGCACCAAGGGTGACAGGTTAAATCAGCCCCAGCATTTT. Protein: CASTKGDRLNQPQHF. The chain has TRBV6-1 and TRBJ1-5; tentatively, D is TRBD1 (6 bases). CDR3 size: 15 residues. Germline V gene lookup returns CDR1 MNHNS and CDR2 SASEGT. V dropped 7 bases and J dropped 4 bases, with 17 bases sitting between them.

This chain joins TRBV4-1 and TRBJ2-3, with 7 bases matching TRBD1. In germline, CDR1 is MGHRA, CDR2 YSYEKL. V dropped 3 bases and J dropped 7; count of bases not matched to a gene: 13. The CDR3 totals 16 residues. In DNA form, the CDR3 reads TGCGCCAGCAGCCAGCCCGGGACAGCGAGCAGGAATACGCAGTATTTT. As protein: CASSQPGTASRNTQYF.

This chain links TRBV11-3 with TRBJ2-7; D might be TRBD1 (5 bases). Germline CDR1 reads SGHNT; CDR2 reads YENEEA. CDR3 length: 14 residues. The V gene lost 2 bases and the J gene lost 3 bases, with 11 bases spanning the gap. The DNA for the CDR3 is TGTGCCAGCAGCTTAAATTCCAGGGACTACGAGCAGTACTTC. This codes for CASSLNSRDYEQYF.

This chain connects TRBV14 to TRBJ1-2; D might be TRBD1 (5 bases). The CDR3 is 14 amino acids. Germline values: CDR1 SGHDN, CDR2 FVKESK. Trimming shortened V by 2 bases and J by 2 bases, and 9 bases separated the two germline ends. The CDR3 DNA is TGTGCCAGCAGCCAATTTAGGGGAAACTATGGCTACACCTTC. Translated, it gives CASSQFRGNYGYTF.

The V gene is TRBV7-9, the J gene TRBJ1-1; D not resolved. V lost 3 bases to trimming and J lost 6 bases, with 11 bases between them. Germline loops: CDR1 SEHNR, CDR2 FQNEAQ (reference sequence). This CDR3 spans 13 amino acids. The CDR3 is CASSFFGNAEAFF. In DNA form, the CDR3 reads TGTGCCAGCAGCTTCTTCGGTAACGCTGAAGCTTTCTTT.

Here the CDR3 DNA reads TGTGCCAGTAGTCGCGTCACGGGACAGGGGATCGCGGGTGAAAAACTGTTTTTT. As protein: CASSRVTGQGIAGEKLFF. This chain joins TRBV19 and TRBJ1-4; 10 bases are a match to TRBD1. Germline V gives CDR1 LNHDA, CDR2 SQIVND (reference sequence). The CDR3 has 18 residues. The V segment lost 5 bases and the J segment 7 bases; nucleotides outside the gene matches: 16.

The V and J genes are TRBV4-1 and TRBJ1-2, with TRBD1 matching 10 bases. The CDR3 has 16 residues. Germline CDR1 and CDR2: MGHRA and YSYEKL. V shed 2 bases and J 4 bases; nucleotides not matched to a gene: 7. The CDR3 sequence is CASSQPRQGASYGYTF. CDR3 nucleotides: TGCGCCAGCAGCCAACCAAGACAGGGGGCCAGCTATGGCTACACCTTC.

The chain joins TRBV5-1 to TRBJ2-3; D not certain. CDR3 size: 16 residues. Looked up from germline, CDR1 is SGHRS and CDR2 is YFSETQ. Trimming stripped 4 bases from V and 2 bases from J, with 17 bases between. The CDR3 loop reads CASSIYYRDVTDTQYF. The DNA of the CDR3 is TGCGCCAGCAGCATCTACTATCGAGACGTCACAGATACGCAGTATTTT.

The chain is built from TRBV5-6 and TRBJ2-2; TRBD1 matches at 9 bases. The V and J ends lost 3 bases and 1 base, in that order; junction bases with no gene match: 1. The CDR3 totals 15 residues. Germline V gene lookup returns CDR1 SGHDT and CDR2 YYEEEE. The CDR3 coding sequence is TGTGCCAGCAGCTGGGGACAGGGGAACACCGGGGAGCTGTTTTTT. Translated, it gives CASSWGQGNTGELFF.

The gene calls are TRBV5-1 and TRBJ2-3, with D perhaps matching TRBD2 (5 bases). The CDR3 loop spans 14 amino acids. Germline-derived CDR1 and CDR2 are SGHRS and YFSETQ. Trimming removed 0 bases from V and 0 bases from J, with 5 bases in between. CDR3 residues: CASSLGGSTDTQYF. CDR3 sequence (DNA): TGCGCCAGCAGCTTGGGCGGGAGCACAGATACGCAGTATTTT.

The V gene is TRBV6-1, the J gene TRBJ1-1; D possibly corresponds to TRBD1 (6 bases). CDR3 length: 14 residues. Germline V CDR1 and CDR2: MNHNS, SASEGT. Trimming removed 0 bases at V and 6 bases at J, with 11 bases between. The CDR3 DNA reads TGTGCCAGCAGTGAAGCATGGGGGCGGGCTGAAGCTTTCTTT. Encoded protein: CASSEAWGRAEAFF.

The chain carries TRBV4-2 and TRBJ2-3, with 13 bases identical to TRBD2. Germline CDR1 and CDR2: LGHNA and YNFKEQ. CDR3 length equals 17 residues. V shed 5 bases and J 5 bases; nucleotides not matched to a gene: 10. CDR3 bases: TGTGCCAGCAGCTTCCAGACTAGCGGGGGGCCTTTAGATACGCAGTATTTT. Translating gives CASSFQTSGGPLDTQYF.

The chain carries TRBV5-5 and TRBJ2-7, with no clear D. The V end was cut by 0 bases, the J end by 3 bases, with 10 bases between. CDR3 length: 14 residues. CDR1 SGHKS and CDR2 YYEKEE come from the germline V gene (reference sequence). CDR3 sequence: CASSLGLGSYEQYF. CDR3 sequence (DNA): TGTGCCAGCAGCTTGGGTCTTGGCAGCTACGAGCAGTACTTC.

The chain joins TRBV6-5 to TRBJ1-6, with TRBD1 identical over 7 bases. Germline CDR1 is MNHEY and CDR2 is SVGAGI. Germline trimming cut 3 bases from V and 7 bases from J; bases unmatched to any gene: 3. The CDR3 totals 14 residues. For the CDR3, the DNA is TGTGCCAGCAGTTATGGGACAGAGAATTCACCCCTCCACTTT. Translated: CASSYGTENSPLHF.